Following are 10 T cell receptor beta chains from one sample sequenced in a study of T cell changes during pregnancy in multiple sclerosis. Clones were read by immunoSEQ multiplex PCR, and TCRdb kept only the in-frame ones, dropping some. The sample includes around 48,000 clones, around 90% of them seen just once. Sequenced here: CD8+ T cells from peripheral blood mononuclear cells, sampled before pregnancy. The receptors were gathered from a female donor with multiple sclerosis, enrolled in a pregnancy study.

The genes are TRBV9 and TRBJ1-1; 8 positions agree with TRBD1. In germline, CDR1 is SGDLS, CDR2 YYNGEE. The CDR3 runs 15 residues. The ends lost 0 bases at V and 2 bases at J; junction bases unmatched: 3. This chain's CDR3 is CASSVEQGGNTEAFF. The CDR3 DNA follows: TGTGCCAGCAGCGTAGAACAGGGGGGAAACACTGAAGCTTTCTTT.

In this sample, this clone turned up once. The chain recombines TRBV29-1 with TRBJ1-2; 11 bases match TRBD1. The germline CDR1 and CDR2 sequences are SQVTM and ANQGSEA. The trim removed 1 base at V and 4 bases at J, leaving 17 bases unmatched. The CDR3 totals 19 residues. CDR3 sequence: CSVEGALGGQGASFYGYTF. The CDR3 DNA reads TGCAGCGTTGAAGGTGCCCTGGGAGGACAGGGGGCGTCTTTCTATGGCTACACCTTC.

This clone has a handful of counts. The CDR3 DNA reads TGTGCCAGCAGTTTAGCCGGGGTAGGGTACACTGAAGCTTTCTTT. Its translation is CASSLAGVGYTEAFF. The chain links TRBV27 to TRBJ1-1; D is unresolved. This CDR3 is built from 15 residues. V was trimmed by 2 bases and J by 3 bases, leaving 13 bases between them. Germline V lookup: CDR1 MNHEY, CDR2 SMNVEV (reference sequence).

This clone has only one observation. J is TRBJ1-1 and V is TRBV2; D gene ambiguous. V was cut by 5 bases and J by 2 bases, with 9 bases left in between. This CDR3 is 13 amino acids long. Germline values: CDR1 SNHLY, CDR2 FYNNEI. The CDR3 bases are TGTGCCAGCAGTAGCGGGCTTAACACTGAAGCTTTCTTT. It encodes CASSSGLNTEAFF.

The CDR3 DNA reads as TGTGCCAGCAGCTCTACCTCACTGAGCTATAATTCACCCCTCCACTTT. It translates to CASSSTSLSYNSPLHF. This chain joins TRBV13 and TRBJ1-6; D is ambiguous. V dropped 4 bases and J dropped 3 bases, with 13 bases sitting between them. This CDR3 region has 16 residues. Germline CDR1 reads PRHDT; CDR2 reads FYEKMQ (reference sequence).

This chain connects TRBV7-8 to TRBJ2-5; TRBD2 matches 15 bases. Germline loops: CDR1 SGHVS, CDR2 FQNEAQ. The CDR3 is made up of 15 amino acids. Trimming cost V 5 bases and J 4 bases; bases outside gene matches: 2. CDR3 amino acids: CASSTGLAGGETQYF. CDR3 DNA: TGTGCCAGCAGCACGGGACTAGCGGGGGGAGAGACCCAGTACTTC.

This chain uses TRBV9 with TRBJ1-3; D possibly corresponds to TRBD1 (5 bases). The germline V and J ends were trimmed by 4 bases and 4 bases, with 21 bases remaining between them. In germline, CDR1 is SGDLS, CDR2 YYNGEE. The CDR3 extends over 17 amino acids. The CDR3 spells CASSFSKTDPAGNTIYF. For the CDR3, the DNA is TGTGCCAGCAGCTTTTCCAAGACAGACCCCGCGGGAAACACCATATATTTT.

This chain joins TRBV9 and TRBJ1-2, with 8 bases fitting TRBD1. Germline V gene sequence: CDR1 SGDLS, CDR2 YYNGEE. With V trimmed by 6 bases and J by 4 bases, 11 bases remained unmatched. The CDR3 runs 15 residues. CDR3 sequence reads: CASTMGGTGAYGYTF. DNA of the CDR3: TGTGCCAGCACCATGGGCGGGACAGGTGCCTATGGCTACACCTTC.

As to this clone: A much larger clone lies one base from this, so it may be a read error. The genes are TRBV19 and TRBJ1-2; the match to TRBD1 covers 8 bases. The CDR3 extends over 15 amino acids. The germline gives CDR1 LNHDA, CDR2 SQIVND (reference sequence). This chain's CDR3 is CASSFTGGINYGHTF. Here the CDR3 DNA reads TGTGCCAGTAGTTTTACAGGGGGGATTAACTATGGCCACACCTTC.

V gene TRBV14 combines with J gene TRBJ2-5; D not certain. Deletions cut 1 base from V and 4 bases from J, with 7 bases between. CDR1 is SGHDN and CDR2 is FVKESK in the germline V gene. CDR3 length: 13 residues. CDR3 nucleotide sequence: TGTGCCAGCAGCCAAGGTCAGGTAGAGACCCAGTACTTC. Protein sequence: CASSQGQVETQYF.